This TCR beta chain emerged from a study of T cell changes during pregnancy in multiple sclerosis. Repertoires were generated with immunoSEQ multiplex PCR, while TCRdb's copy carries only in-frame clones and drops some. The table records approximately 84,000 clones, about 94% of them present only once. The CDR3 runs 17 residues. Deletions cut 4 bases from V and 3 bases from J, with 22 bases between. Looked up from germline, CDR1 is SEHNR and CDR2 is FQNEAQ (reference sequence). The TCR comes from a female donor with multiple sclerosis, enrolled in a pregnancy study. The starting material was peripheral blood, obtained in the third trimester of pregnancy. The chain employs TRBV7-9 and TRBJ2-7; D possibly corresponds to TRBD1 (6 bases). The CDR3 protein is CASSSTLGRQANYEQYF. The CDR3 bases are TGTGCCAGCAGCTCAACGTTGGGCCGACAGGCGAACTACGAGCAGTACTTC.